This paragraph covers one TCR beta chain sequence. Its antigen remains unknown. Patients underwent thyroid surgery, and none had received any treatment before it. These data originate in a study of metastatic and nonmetastatic thyroid tumors. The study's findings and limits: Reported TCR beta diversity, measured in blood and tumor, was significantly higher for malignant thyroid tumors than for benign nodules.

Per the authors' pipeline: Using the CDR3 differences seen across clinicopathological groups, the authors built a distant-metastasis classifier for papillary thyroid cancer, which was meant to discriminate distant-metastatic patients. MiXCR reprocessed the PCR reads for TCRdb. TCRdb, rather than the study authors, made the V and J calls. The sample has 20,000 to 25,000 clones, roughly a sixth seen once. Trimming took 2 bases from V and 2 from J, leaving 12 bases between them. The CDR3 extends over 15 amino acids. The germline gives CDR1 SGHKS, CDR2 YYEKEE (reference sequence). The source is a female donor with papillary thyroid cancer or a benign thyroid nodule (not recorded which). Some clones in this sample may be carry-over from other donors' samples. Sequenced material: blood. The chain joins TRBV5-5 to TRBJ2-3; D unresolved. The CDR3 bases are TGTGCCAGCAGCTTTCTGCTATCCCCCACAGATACGCAGTATTTT. Its protein is CASSFLLSPTDTQYF.